This is a list of T cell receptor beta chains from one sample in a study of neurological immune-mediated disorders. TCRdb recomputed calls from the 5' RACE reads with MiXCR, one row per CDR3 protein. The data hold about 77,000 distinct CDR3 sequences, with approximately 9.4% observed a single time. Sequencing used PBMCs. Receptor source: a man aged 45-65 years in good health. Both conserved end residues are part of each CDR3. A D gene is named only where the DNA matches it firmly. Only part of the rows carry a size: once, few, many, or a class if the clone is expanded.

TRBJ2-7 many TRBV27 . CASSPLWSGSYEQYF TGTGCCAGCAGTCCCCTCTGGAGCGGAAGCTACGAGCAGTACTTC
TRBJ2-3 many TRBV20-1 . CSAPLREDTQYF TGCAGTGCCCCCCTCAGGGAAGATACGCAGTATTTT
TRBJ1-4 many TRBV27 . CASSFSRLNEKLFF TGTGCCAGCAGTTTCTCTCGACTTAATGAAAAACTGTTTTTT
TRBJ1-1 many TRBV5-1 . CASSFQGRNTEAFF TGCGCCAGCAGCTTCCAGGGCCGGAACACTGAAGCTTTCTTT
TRBJ2-3 many TRBV5-1 . CASSPRTPPDTQYF TGCGCCAGCAGCCCCAGGACACCACCAGATACGCAGTATTTT
TRBJ2-5 many TRBV11-2 TRBD1 CASSWGTAQETQYF TGTGCCAGCAGCTGGGGGACAGCCCAAGAGACCCAGTACTTC
TRBJ2-1 many TRBV15 TRBD2 CATSRVPAGGRNEQFF TGTGCCACCAGCAGAGTCCCAGCGGGGGGGCGGAATGAGCAGTTCTTC
TRBJ1-1 few TRBV5-1 . CASSIPQGNTEAFF TGCGCCAGCAGCATACCCCAGGGGAACACTGAAGCTTTCTTT
TRBJ2-7 . TRBV12-3/TRBV12-4 TRBD1 CASSLRDRGYEQYF TGTGCCAGCAGTCTCCGGGACAGGGGCTACGAGCAGTACTTC
TRBJ2-7 many TRBV6-6 . CASRRTGLGDEQYF TGTGCCAGCAGACGAACAGGCCTCGGGGACGAGCAGTACTTC
TRBJ1-2 many TRBV4-3 . CASTPGPGVYGYTF TGCGCCAGCACCCCGGGCCCGGGGGTCTATGGCTACACCTTC
TRBJ2-3 many TRBV24-1 . CATSDPGTASTDTQYF TGTGCCACCAGTGATCCCGGGACGGCTAGCACAGATACGCAGTATTTT
TRBJ2-7 many TRBV7-3 TRBD1 CASSVQAGQGHEQYF TGTGCCAGCAGCGTACAAGCAGGACAGGGCCACGAGCAGTACTTC
TRBJ2-3 few TRBV5-1 . CASSWTLTSTDTQYF TGCGCCAGCAGCTGGACTCTCACTAGCACAGATACGCAGTATTTT
TRBJ1-5 . TRBV5-1 . CASSRGGLSNQPQHF TGCGCCAGCAGCCGAGGAGGGTTAAGCAATCAGCCCCAGCATTTT
TRBJ2-3 many TRBV7-2 . CASNPRPTDTQYF TGTGCCAGCAACCCCCGTCCCACAGATACGCAGTATTTT
TRBJ2-3 many TRBV5-1 TRBD1 CASSSRDSSTDTQYF TGCGCCAGCAGCTCCAGGGACAGCAGCACAGATACGCAGTATTTT
TRBJ2-1 many TRBV25-1 . CASSGTGYNEQFF TGTGCCAGCAGTGGAACAGGGTACAATGAGCAGTTCTTC
TRBJ1-6 many TRBV5-1 . CASSLEGEGSPLHF TGCGCCAGCAGCTTGGAGGGGGAAGGTTCACCCCTCCACTTT
TRBJ2-2 many TRBV6-2/TRBV6-3 . CASSYSQGWTGELFF TGTGCCAGCAGTTACTCACAGGGATGGACCGGGGAGCTGTTTTTT
TRBJ1-3 . TRBV6-1 TRBD1 CASSRQTGDSGNTIYF TGTGCCAGCAGTCGCCAAACAGGGGACTCTGGAAACACCATATATTTT
TRBJ1-1 many TRBV4-3 . CASSQGGGIATEAFF TGCGCCAGCAGCCAAGGTGGGGGGATCGCCACTGAAGCTTTCTTT
TRBJ1-3 many TRBV14 . CASSPSGNTIYF TGTGCCAGCAGCCCGTCGGGAAACACCATATATTTT
TRBJ2-3 many TRBV27 . CASSEGILDTQYF TGTGCCAGCAGTGAGGGTATTTTGGATACGCAGTATTTT
TRBJ2-7 . TRBV3-1 TRBD1 CACSHDRVVEQYF TGTGCCTGCAGCCACGACAGGGTGGTCGAGCAGTACTTC
TRBJ2-2 many TRBV20-1 . CSAPRGGNTGELFF TGCAGTGCTCCCCGGGGTGGGAACACCGGGGAGCTGTTTTTT
TRBJ1-2 many TRBV28 . CASRVSPSENYGYTF TGTGCCAGCAGGGTTAGCCCCTCGGAAAACTATGGCTACACCTTC
TRBJ1-6 many TRBV9 . CASSFRGGTNSPLHF TGTGCCAGCAGCTTCAGAGGGGGTACCAATTCACCCCTCCACTTT
TRBJ2-5 many TRBV7-9 TRBD1 CASSPGTVQETQYF TGTGCCAGCAGCCCTGGGACAGTCCAAGAGACCCAGTACTTC
TRBJ2-7 many TRBV6-1 TRBD1 CASRGDRESYEQYF TGTGCCAGCCGAGGGGACAGGGAATCCTACGAGCAGTACTTC
TRBJ2-5 many TRBV7-7 . CASSLESAETQYF TGTGCCAGCAGCTTAGAGTCGGCAGAGACCCAGTACTTC
TRBJ2-5 many TRBV27 . CASSLSLRGIWQETQYF TGTGCCAGCAGTTTATCACTGAGGGGGATTTGGCAAGAGACCCAGTACTTC
TRBJ2-5 many TRBV28 TRBD1 CASSHGDRRETQYF TGTGCCAGCAGCCACGGGGACAGGCGGGAGACCCAGTACTTC
TRBJ1-2 many TRBV9 . CASSVAISDANYGYTF TGTGCCAGCAGCGTAGCTATATCGGACGCTAACTATGGCTACACCTTC
TRBJ2-7 many TRBV2 . CASSAFDRLGEQYF TGTGCCAGCAGTGCGTTCGACAGACTGGGCGAGCAGTACTTC
TRBJ1-2 few TRBV11-2 . CASSLYGYTF TGTGCCAGCAGCTTATACGGCTACACCTTC
TRBJ2-7 many TRBV5-1 TRBD1 CASSRGTGPAAGYEQYF TGCGCCAGCAGCCGGGGGACAGGGCCCGCCGCGGGTTACGAGCAGTACTTC
TRBJ2-3 few TRBV9 TRBD1 CASSARFGQGTDTQYF TGTGCCAGCAGCGCGCGGTTTGGACAGGGCACAGATACGCAGTATTTT
TRBJ2-7 many TRBV28 . CASSPRTRGAYEQYF TGTGCCAGCAGCCCCCGGACACGCGGGGCCTACGAGCAGTACTTC
TRBJ2-2 many TRBV10-3 TRBD2 CAISESGATSGRLTGELFF TGTGCCATCAGTGAGTCGGGGGCCACTAGCGGGAGATTGACCGGGGAGCTGTTTTTT
TRBJ2-1 many TRBV7-9 TRBD2 CASSLAWGAGADNEQFF TGTGCCAGCAGCTTAGCCTGGGGCGCGGGAGCAGACAATGAGCAGTTCTTC
TRBJ2-1 many TRBV29-1 . CSAQSSYNEQFF TGCAGCGCCCAGAGCTCCTACAATGAGCAGTTCTTC
TRBJ1-4 many TRBV7-2 . CASSSAGWGEKLFF TGTGCCAGCAGCTCAGCAGGGTGGGGGGAAAAACTGTTTTTT